The 5 T cell receptor beta chains below come from one sample, sequenced in a study of shared clonotypes between healthy human individuals. The table came from immunoSEQ multiplex PCR; TCRdb's copy has only in-frame clones and leaves some out. The table records 2 million to 2.5 million clones, roughly 95% of them present only once. Sample: naive CD4+ T cells sorted from blood. Subset of the sample: CD45RA+ positively selected. The source of these receptors is a man aged 18 to 35 in good health.

This chain connects TRBV5-6 to TRBJ1-2; D possibly corresponds to TRBD1 (6 bases). The V gene lost 1 base and the J gene lost 7 bases, with 14 bases spanning the gap. The CDR3 loop spans 14 amino acids. In germline, CDR1 is SGHDT, CDR2 YYEEEE. The CDR3 sequence: CASSLYGGRGGYTF. The CDR3, as DNA: TGTGCCAGCAGCTTGTATGGGGGCAGGGGTGGCTACACCTTC.

The CDR3 region is CASSPLGREGNGYTF. The CDR3 DNA is TGTGCCAGCAGTCCCCTAGGGCGGGAGGGAAATGGCTACACCTTC. The rearrangement links TRBV6-1 to TRBJ1-2; no clear D. CDR1 and CDR2 from the germline V gene are MNHNS and SASEGT. V shed 5 bases and J shed 6 bases, with 19 bases lying between them. The CDR3 totals 15 residues.

The rearrangement joins TRBV30 to TRBJ1-2; possible D gene TRBD1, 5 bases. In germline, CDR1 is GTSNPN, CDR2 SVGIG (reference sequence). V lost 1 base and J lost 8, with 14 bases in between. The CDR3 has 13 amino acids. CDR3 in amino acids: CAWSEDSRQGYTF. The DNA of the CDR3 is TGTGCCTGGAGTGAAGACAGTCGCCAGGGCTACACCTTC.

The chain joins TRBV7-2 to TRBJ1-4; possible D gene TRBD1, 5 bases. The CDR3 loop spans 13 amino acids. Trimming removed 1 base at V and 12 bases at J, with 12 bases between. Germline V gene sequence: CDR1 SGHTA, CDR2 FQGNSA. CDR3 sequence: CASSLGVPGELFF. CDR3 in DNA: TGTGCCAGCAGCTTAGGTGTGCCGGGGGAACTGTTTTTT.

This clone was detected only once. This rearrangement joins TRBV6-6 to TRBJ2-5, with TRBD1 identical over 7 bases. There are 14 residues in the CDR3. CDR1 MNHNY and CDR2 SVGAGI come from the germline V gene (reference sequence). Germline trimming cut 6 bases from V and 0 bases from J; bases unmatched to any gene: 4. CDR3 loop: CASSPQGYQETQYF. The CDR3 coding sequence is TGTGCCAGCAGCCCACAGGGGTACCAAGAGACCCAGTACTTC.